Shown below are 15 T cell receptor beta chains from a single sample sequenced in a study of regulatory T cells in long-lasting Graves disease. Researchers made TCR beta libraries by using iRepertoire HTBI primers and running Arm-PCR on CDR3 regions. TCRdb re-derived calls from the multiplex PCR reads in MiXCR, one entry per CDR3 protein. Counted here are over 450,000 distinct CDR3 sequences, under 25% occurring once; the ten biggest clones make up about 7%. Stated time point: persistent/refractory GD, antithyroid drugs over 5 years with positive TRAb. Generation of the TCR library employed RNA extracted from PBMCs. Sequencing was performed on peripheral blood mononuclear cells (PBMCs), taken when the disease was refractory, from a patient treated with antithyroid drugs. These receptors were obtained from a female donor with Graves disease.

This clonotype was found a few times. The chain is built from TRBV20-1 and TRBJ1-2, with 10 nucleotides matching TRBD1. Germline CDR1 DFQATT, CDR2 SNEGSKA (reference sequence). The V gene end was trimmed by 4 bases and the J gene end by 8 bases; junction bases not matched to a gene: 10. This CDR3 is built from 14 residues. The CDR3 sequence: CSAIRSGTGEGYTF. The CDR3 coding sequence is TGCAGTGCTATCCGCTCTGGGACAGGGGAAGGCTACACCTTC.

In its sample, this clonotype was seen a few times. The CDR3 region is CASSLSRGEPQHF. As DNA, the CDR3 is TGTGCCAGCAGCCTTAGCCGGGGAGAGCCCCAGCATTTT. The genes are TRBV7-2 and TRBJ1-5; D gene uncertain. V was trimmed by 5 bases and J by 8 bases, leaving 13 bases between them. The CDR3 is made up of 13 amino acids. CDR1 is SGHTA, CDR2 FQGNSA, per germline.

Many counts were recorded for this clonotype. The rearrangement uses TRBV28 and TRBJ1-3; D call uncertain. The CDR3 is 15 residues long. V lost 5 bases to trimming and J lost 3 bases, with 14 bases between them. Looked up from germline, CDR1 is MDHEN and CDR2 is SYDVKM. The CDR3 protein is CASSLPLGGGNTIYF. In nucleotides, the CDR3 is TGTGCCAGCAGTCTCCCCTTAGGAGGTGGAAACACCATATATTTT.

Only a few counts were recorded for this clonotype. The rearrangement joins TRBV20-1 to TRBJ2-7, with 9 bases that match TRBD1. V lost 1 base to trimming and J lost 5 bases; unmatched junction nucleotides: 9. The CDR3 has 15 amino acids. From germline, CDR1 is DFQATT and CDR2 SNEGSKA (reference sequence). Written as DNA, the CDR3 is TGCAGTGCTAGAGCGGGGGACAGGGTGTTGAACGAGCAGTACTTC. This sequence encodes CSARAGDRVLNEQYF.

About this clonotype itself: A much more abundant neighbour one base away suggests this may be a read error. The chain links TRBV11-3 to TRBJ1-5, with a tentative D call TRBD1 (5 bases). Between the trimmed V and J ends, which lost 1 base and 0 bases, there was a span of 10 bases. CDR1 and CDR2 (germline): SGHNT, YENEEA. This CDR3 comprises 16 residues. This CDR3 reads CASSLAAGGSNQPQHF. The DNA of the CDR3 is TGTGCCAGCAGCTTAGCGGCGGGGGGTAGCAATCAGCCCCAGCATTTT.

This clonotype was seen a handful of times. The J gene is TRBJ2-7, the V gene TRBV20-1, with TRBD2 as a possible D gene (6 bases). V shed 6 bases and J shed 5 bases, with 20 bases lying between them. CDR1 is DFQATT and CDR2 is SNEGSKA in the germline V gene (reference sequence). The CDR3 totals 14 residues. The CDR3 sequence is CSALGLSPADEQYF. In nucleotides, the CDR3 is TGCAGTGCATTGGGACTCTCCCCAGCGGACGAGCAGTACTTC.

This clonotype has a count of ten or more. This chain connects TRBV12-3 or TRBV12-4 to TRBJ1-1; D is undetermined. The CDR3 is 17 residues long. V was pared by 5 bases and J by 5 bases, with 24 bases between. The CDR3 sequence is CASSSRKGPTTGTEAFF. The CDR3 nucleotides read TGTGCCAGCAGTAGCAGGAAGGGTCCGACGACGGGTACTGAAGCTTTCTTT.

The chain employs TRBV4-1 and TRBJ2-2; D might be TRBD2 (5 bases). The CDR3 runs 18 residues. The V end lost 1 base, the J end lost 0 bases, and 15 bases lay between the germline ends. Looked up from germline, CDR1 is MGHRA and CDR2 is YSYEKL. The CDR3 here is CASSQVIVEGPNTGELFF. In DNA, the CDR3 is TGCGCCAGCAGCCAAGTGATCGTAGAGGGCCCGAACACCGGGGAGCTGTTTTTT.

There are a few counts of this clonotype. A much larger clone differs from this one at a single base, so this may be a read error. V gene TRBV2 combines with J gene TRBJ2-7, with D possibly matching TRBD1 (6 bases). Germline CDR1 reads SNHLY; CDR2 reads FYNNEI. This CDR3 contains 13 residues. As DNA, the CDR3 is TGTGCCGGTACAGGGTTGTCGGCCTACGAGCGGTACTTC. Protein: CAGTGLSAYERYF.

This clonotype occurred a few times. The V gene is TRBV7-8, the J gene TRBJ1-2; 8 bases align to TRBD1. The CDR3 is made up of 14 amino acids. Trimming took 10 bases from V and 4 from J; bases not matched to a gene: 11. The V gene's germline CDR1 is SGHVS and CDR2 FQNEAQ. CDR3 in DNA: TGTGCCATCCCGGAAGGGACAGGACGCTATGGCTACACCTTC. This translates into CAIPEGTGRYGYTF.

V and J are TRBV20-1 and TRBJ1-4; 8 bases fit TRBD1. Germline values: CDR1 DFQATT, CDR2 SNEGSKA (reference sequence). V shed 5 bases, J shed 6 bases, and the junction held 8 bases outside the gene matches. The CDR3 has 14 residues. CDR3 DNA sequence: TGCAGTGCTTGGCAGGACAGGGACGATGAAAAACTGTTTTTT. This translates into CSAWQDRDDEKLFF.

This clonotype was picked up many times. This chain joins TRBV2 and TRBJ1-1; 10 bases fit TRBD1. From germline, CDR1 is SNHLY and CDR2 FYNNEI. CDR3 length: 12 amino acids. The V segment lost 8 bases and the J segment 4 bases; nucleotides outside the gene matches: 1. CDR3 in DNA: TGTGCCAGCGGGACAGGGGTCACTGAAGCTTTCTTT. It translates to CASGTGVTEAFF.

The V and J genes are TRBV6-1 and TRBJ2-7; 7 bases align to TRBD2. Germline assignment: CDR1 MNHNS and CDR2 SASEGT. The CDR3 consists of 14 residues. V dropped 7 bases and J dropped 2; count of bases not matched to a gene: 8. The CDR3 reads CASTSRGFPYEQYF. The CDR3 DNA reads TGTGCCAGCACTTCGCGGGGGTTTCCCTACGAGCAGTACTTC.

This clonotype was recorded many times. V is TRBV6-1 and J is TRBJ1-1; 7 bases line up with TRBD1. Germline CDR1 MNHNS, CDR2 SASEGT. After removal of 5 bases from V and 4 bases from J, the junction contained 4 bases not matched to a gene. The CDR3 is made up of 13 amino acids. CDR3 coding DNA: TGTGCCAGCAGTCGACAGGGTATCACTGAAGCTTTCTTT. Its translation is CASSRQGITEAFF.

The V call is TRBV29-1, the J call TRBJ1-1; D uncertain. V dropped 6 bases and J dropped 5 bases, with 10 bases sitting between them. CDR1 and CDR2 from the germline V gene are SQVTM and ANQGSEA. The CDR3 has 11 amino acids. This CDR3 is CSVDPDTEAFF. CDR3 in DNA: TGCAGCGTAGACCCCGATACTGAAGCTTTCTTT.